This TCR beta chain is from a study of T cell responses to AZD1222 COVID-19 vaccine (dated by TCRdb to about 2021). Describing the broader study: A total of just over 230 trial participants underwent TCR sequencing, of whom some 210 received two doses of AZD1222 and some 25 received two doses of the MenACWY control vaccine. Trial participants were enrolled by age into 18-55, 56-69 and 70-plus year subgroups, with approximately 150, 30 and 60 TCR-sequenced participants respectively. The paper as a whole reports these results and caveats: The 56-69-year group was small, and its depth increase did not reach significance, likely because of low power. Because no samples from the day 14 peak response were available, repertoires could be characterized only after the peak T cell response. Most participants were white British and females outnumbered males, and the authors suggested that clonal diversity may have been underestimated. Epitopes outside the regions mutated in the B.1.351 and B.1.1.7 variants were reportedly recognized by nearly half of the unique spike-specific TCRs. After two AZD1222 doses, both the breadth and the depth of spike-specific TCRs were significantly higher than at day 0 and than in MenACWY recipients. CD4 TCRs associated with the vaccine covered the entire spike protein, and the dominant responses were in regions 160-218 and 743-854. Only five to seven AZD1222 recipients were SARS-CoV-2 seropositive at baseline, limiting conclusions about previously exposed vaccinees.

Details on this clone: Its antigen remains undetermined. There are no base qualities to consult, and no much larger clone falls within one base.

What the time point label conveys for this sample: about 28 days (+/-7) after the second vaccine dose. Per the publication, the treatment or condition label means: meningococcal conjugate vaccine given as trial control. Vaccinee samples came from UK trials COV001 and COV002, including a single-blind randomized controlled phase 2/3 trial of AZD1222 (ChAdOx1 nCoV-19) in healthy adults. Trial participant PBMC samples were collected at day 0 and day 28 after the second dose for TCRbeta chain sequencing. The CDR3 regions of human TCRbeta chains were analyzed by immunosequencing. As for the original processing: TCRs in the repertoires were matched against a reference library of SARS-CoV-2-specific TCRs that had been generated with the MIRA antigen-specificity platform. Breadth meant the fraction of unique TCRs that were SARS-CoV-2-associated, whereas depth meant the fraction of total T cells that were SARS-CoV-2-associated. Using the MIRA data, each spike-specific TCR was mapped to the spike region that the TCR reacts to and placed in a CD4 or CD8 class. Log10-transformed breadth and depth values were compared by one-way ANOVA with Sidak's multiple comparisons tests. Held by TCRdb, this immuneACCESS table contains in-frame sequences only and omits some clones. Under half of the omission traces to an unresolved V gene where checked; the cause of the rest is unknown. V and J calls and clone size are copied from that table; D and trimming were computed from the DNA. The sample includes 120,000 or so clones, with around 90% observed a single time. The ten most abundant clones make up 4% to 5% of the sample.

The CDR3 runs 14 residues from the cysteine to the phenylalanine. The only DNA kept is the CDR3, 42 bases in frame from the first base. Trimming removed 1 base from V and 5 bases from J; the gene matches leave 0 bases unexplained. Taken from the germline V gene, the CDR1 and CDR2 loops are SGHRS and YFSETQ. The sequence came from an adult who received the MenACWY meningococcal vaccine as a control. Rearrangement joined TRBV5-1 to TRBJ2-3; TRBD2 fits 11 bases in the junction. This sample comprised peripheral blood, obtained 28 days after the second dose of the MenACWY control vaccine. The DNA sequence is TGCGCCAGCAGCTTGACTAGCGGGAGAGATACGCAGTATTTT. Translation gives CASSLTSGRDTQYF.